Listed below are T cell receptor beta chains from one sample, sequenced in a study of cytomegalovirus exposure and HLA in healthy donors. Produced via immunoSEQ multiplex PCR; TCRdb's table is partial and in-frame only. The data show approximately 300,000 clones, with 84% seen just once and 1.5% to 2% held by the top ten. The material sequenced was PBMCs. These receptors came from a woman in her 40s in good health and CMV-seropositive. Each CDR3 is given with its conserved first and last residue. Each record gives: V gene, D gene, J gene, clone size, CDR3 DNA, CDR3 protein. The D gene is left open where the match is weak. For some rows the clone size is stated as once, few or many, or as a class when expanded; others skip it.

v_gene: TRBV20-1
d_gene: .
j_gene: TRBJ2-1
abundance: .
CDR3nt: TGCAGTGCTAGCCTAGCCAATGAGCAGTTCTTC
CDR3aa: CSASLANEQFF

v_gene: TRBV7-8
d_gene: TRBD2
j_gene: TRBJ2-5
abundance: .
CDR3nt: TGTGCCAGCAGTTTCAGCGGGAGTCGGGAGACCCAGTACTTC
CDR3aa: CASSFSGSRETQYF

v_gene: TRBV6-5
d_gene: TRBD2
j_gene: TRBJ2-7
abundance: once
CDR3nt: TGTGCCAGCAGTGCCGCTCGGGGGGGGACCTACGAGCAGTACTTC
CDR3aa: CASSAARGGTYEQYF

v_gene: TRBV29-1
d_gene: .
j_gene: TRBJ1-4
abundance: few
CDR3nt: TGCAGCGGTGGACACGGGGGTGAAAAACTGTTTTTT
CDR3aa: CSGGHGGEKLFF

v_gene: TRBV2
d_gene: TRBD2
j_gene: TRBJ2-1
abundance: .
CDR3nt: TGTGCCAGCAGCCCGACTAGCGGGTTCTACAATGAGCAGTTCTTC
CDR3aa: CASSPTSGFYNEQFF

v_gene: TRBV28
d_gene: TRBD1
j_gene: TRBJ1-3
abundance: .
CDR3nt: TGTGCCAGCAGTCCCTCCCACCGGGACAGTGGAAACACCATATATTTT
CDR3aa: CASSPSHRDSGNTIYF

v_gene: TRBV4-3
d_gene: TRBD1
j_gene: TRBJ1-4
abundance: .
CDR3nt: TGCGCCAGCAGCCAAGATTCAGGGGGCAATGAAAAACTGTTTTTT
CDR3aa: CASSQDSGGNEKLFF

v_gene: TRBV2
d_gene: .
j_gene: TRBJ1-6
abundance: .
CDR3nt: TGTGCCAGCAGCCAGCAAGGTAGCGAAGCCTATAATTCACCCCTCCACTTT
CDR3aa: CASSQQGSEAYNSPLHF

v_gene: TRBV11-3
d_gene: .
j_gene: TRBJ2-3
abundance: .
CDR3nt: TGTGCCAGCAGCCCCCGGACTACCAGATCAGATACGCAGTATTTT
CDR3aa: CASSPRTTRSDTQYF

v_gene: TRBV29-1
d_gene: .
j_gene: TRBJ2-7
abundance: .
CDR3nt: TGCAGCGTTGAAGTGAAAGACAGGTTCTCCGAGCAGTACTTC
CDR3aa: CSVEVKDRFSEQYF

v_gene: TRBV5-4
d_gene: TRBD1
j_gene: TRBJ2-7
abundance: .
CDR3nt: TGTGCCAGCAGCTCCTGGACAGGGGGCGTCTACGAGCAGTACTTC
CDR3aa: CASSSWTGGVYEQYF

v_gene: TRBV11-2
d_gene: TRBD1
j_gene: TRBJ2-1
abundance: .
CDR3nt: TGTGCCAGCAGCCCTTCGACAGGGCGCGATGAGCAGTTCTTC
CDR3aa: CASSPSTGRDEQFF

v_gene: TRBV4-3
d_gene: .
j_gene: TRBJ1-3
abundance: .
CDR3nt: TGCGCCAGCAGCCAAGACAGGTCCGGAACTGGAAACACCATATATTTT
CDR3aa: CASSQDRSGTGNTIYF

v_gene: TRBV28
d_gene: TRBD2
j_gene: TRBJ2-5
abundance: .
CDR3nt: TGTGCCAGCAGTTCCCCGGGACTAGCGGGAGTGGCCCAAGAGACCCAGTACTTC
CDR3aa: CASSSPGLAGVAQETQYF

v_gene: TRBV19
d_gene: TRBD1
j_gene: TRBJ1-2
abundance: .
CDR3nt: TGTGCCAGTAGTATTGGACAGGGGGATTATGGCTACACCTTC
CDR3aa: CASSIGQGDYGYTF

v_gene: TRBV4-2
d_gene: TRBD2
j_gene: TRBJ2-3
abundance: .
CDR3nt: TGTGCCAGCAGCCAAGATGGAGCTAGCGGGAGCACAGATACGCAGTATTTT
CDR3aa: CASSQDGASGSTDTQYF

v_gene: TRBV11-3
d_gene: .
j_gene: TRBJ2-7
abundance: .
CDR3nt: TGTGCCAGCAGCTTTGGGAGTAGTACCTCCTACGAGCAGTACTTC
CDR3aa: CASSFGSSTSYEQYF

v_gene: TRBV15
d_gene: .
j_gene: TRBJ2-3
abundance: .
CDR3nt: TGTGCCACCAGCAGAGTGACGGGTCTCCTTGCTAGCACAGATACGCAGTATTTT
CDR3aa: CATSRVTGLLASTDTQYF

v_gene: TRBV7-9
d_gene: .
j_gene: TRBJ2-7
abundance: once
CDR3nt: TGTGCCAGCAGCTTCGCTAGCGTTGAGCAGTACTTC
CDR3aa: CASSFASVEQYF

v_gene: TRBV25-1
d_gene: .
j_gene: TRBJ2-2
abundance: .
CDR3nt: TGTGCCAGCAGTGAATCACGCCCAGGGTACACCGGGGAGCTGTTTTTT
CDR3aa: CASSESRPGYTGELFF

v_gene: TRBV10-2
d_gene: TRBD1
j_gene: TRBJ1-6
abundance: .
CDR3nt: TGCGCCAGCAGGGGGACAGAGTATAATTCACCCCTCCACTTT
CDR3aa: CASRGTEYNSPLHF

v_gene: TRBV6-5
d_gene: .
j_gene: TRBJ1-1
abundance: .
CDR3nt: TGTGCCAGCACTAAAGTCCCGGGGACTGAAGCTTTCTTT
CDR3aa: CASTKVPGTEAFF

v_gene: TRBV5-1
d_gene: .
j_gene: TRBJ1-3
abundance: .
CDR3nt: TGCGCCAGCAGCCAAAGTCCAGACTGGAGCTCTGGAAACACCATATATTTT
CDR3aa: CASSQSPDWSSGNTIYF

v_gene: TRBV27
d_gene: .
j_gene: TRBJ2-7
abundance: .
CDR3nt: TGTGCCAGCAGTCACGTAGGGGGAAGCTACGAGCAGTACTTC
CDR3aa: CASSHVGGSYEQYF

v_gene: TRBV7-9
d_gene: .
j_gene: TRBJ1-6
abundance: few
CDR3nt: TGTGCCAGCAGCTTAGCGACGGGAAATGGCGATTCACCCCTCCACTTT
CDR3aa: CASSLATGNGDSPLHF

v_gene: TRBV27
d_gene: .
j_gene: TRBJ1-6
abundance: .
CDR3nt: TGTGCCAGCAGACCGACACTTAATAATTCACCCCTCCACTTT
CDR3aa: CASRPTLNNSPLHF

v_gene: TRBV7-2
d_gene: TRBD2
j_gene: TRBJ2-1
abundance: .
CDR3nt: TGTGCCAGCAAAAAAATTAGACTAGCGGGAGGGTTGGATGAGCAGTTCTTC
CDR3aa: CASKKIRLAGGLDEQFF

v_gene: TRBV19
d_gene: TRBD1
j_gene: TRBJ1-1
abundance: .
CDR3nt: TGTGCCAGTAGCAAATTAACAGGGGGCGCGGGGGGCACTGAAGCTTTCTTT
CDR3aa: CASSKLTGGAGGTEAFF

v_gene: TRBV5-8
d_gene: .
j_gene: TRBJ1-4
abundance: .
CDR3nt: TGTGCCAGCAGCTTGTTAGAAAAACTGTTTTTT
CDR3aa: CASSLLEKLFF

v_gene: TRBV30
d_gene: TRBD1
j_gene: TRBJ2-4
abundance: .
CDR3nt: TGTGCCTGGAGTGTAACAGGGGGCAATCTAAACATTCAGTACTTC
CDR3aa: CAWSVTGGNLNIQYF

v_gene: TRBV7-2
d_gene: .
j_gene: TRBJ2-1
abundance: .
CDR3nt: TGTGCCAGCAGCGGACGCGGGTCTGAGCAGTTCTTC
CDR3aa: CASSGRGSEQFF

v_gene: TRBV14
d_gene: .
j_gene: TRBJ2-2
abundance: .
CDR3nt: TGTGCCAGCAGCCAAGATTGGGGGCCTTGGGGCACCGGGGAGCTGTTTTTT
CDR3aa: CASSQDWGPWGTGELFF

v_gene: TRBV4-3
d_gene: .
j_gene: TRBJ2-5
abundance: .
CDR3nt: TGCGCCAGCAGCCAAGATTCCTACCAAGAGACCCAGTACTTC
CDR3aa: CASSQDSYQETQYF

v_gene: TRBV19
d_gene: TRBD2
j_gene: TRBJ2-3
abundance: .
CDR3nt: TGTGCCAGTAGTCGGCCACTAGCGGGAGTAGGTACAGATACGCAGTATTTT
CDR3aa: CASSRPLAGVGTDTQYF

v_gene: TRBV2
d_gene: .
j_gene: TRBJ2-3
abundance: .
CDR3nt: TGTGCCAGCAACCTGGGACACCCCACAGATACGCAGTATTTT
CDR3aa: CASNLGHPTDTQYF

v_gene: TRBV6-1
d_gene: TRBD1
j_gene: TRBJ2-3
abundance: .
CDR3nt: TGTGCCAGCTCTCTCCTGGGACAGGGGGCAGATACGCAGTATTTT
CDR3aa: CASSLLGQGADTQYF

v_gene: TRBV7-2
d_gene: TRBD1
j_gene: TRBJ2-1
abundance: .
CDR3nt: TGTGCCAGCAGCTTAGGGTCCACAGGGGGGAATGAGCAGTTCTTC
CDR3aa: CASSLGSTGGNEQFF

v_gene: TRBV18
d_gene: .
j_gene: TRBJ1-1
abundance: .
CDR3nt: TGTGCCAGCTCAAATGACAGGACGGGGACTGAAGCTTTCTTT
CDR3aa: CASSNDRTGTEAFF

v_gene: TRBV9
d_gene: TRBD2
j_gene: TRBJ2-7
abundance: .
CDR3nt: TGTGCCAGCAGCCCCTATGGGGGGGCCTACGAGCAGTACTTC
CDR3aa: CASSPYGGAYEQYF

v_gene: TRBV6-5
d_gene: .
j_gene: TRBJ2-1
abundance: once
CDR3nt: TGTGCCAGCAGCGGGTCTACAGGCGATGAGCAGTTCTTC
CDR3aa: CASSGSTGDEQFF

v_gene: TRBV30
d_gene: TRBD1
j_gene: TRBJ2-7
abundance: .
CDR3nt: TGTGCCTGGAGTTCCGGTGGACAGGGGGTCGGTCACGAGCAGTACTTC
CDR3aa: CAWSSGGQGVGHEQYF

v_gene: TRBV11-2
d_gene: .
j_gene: TRBJ2-4
abundance: few
CDR3nt: TGTGCCAGCAGCTTAGATCGGGGGTATCCGGGGTCCAAAAACATTCAGTACTTC
CDR3aa: CASSLDRGYPGSKNIQYF

v_gene: TRBV19
d_gene: .
j_gene: TRBJ1-4
abundance: .
CDR3nt: TGTGCCAGTAGTGGAAGGGGTTGGGGCGAGGAAAAACTGTTTTTT
CDR3aa: CASSGRGWGEEKLFF

v_gene: TRBV7-2
d_gene: .
j_gene: TRBJ1-1
abundance: few
CDR3nt: TGTGCCAGCGGAGCTGGACAGATGAACACTGAAGCTTTCTTT
CDR3aa: CASGAGQMNTEAFF

v_gene: TRBV11-2
d_gene: .
j_gene: TRBJ1-1
abundance: few
CDR3nt: TGTGCCAGCAGCCCCACAAGAAACACTGAAGCTTTCTTT
CDR3aa: CASSPTRNTEAFF

v_gene: TRBV2
d_gene: TRBD2
j_gene: TRBJ2-7
abundance: .
CDR3nt: TGTGCCAGCAGGGATAGCGGGAGGGTCTCCTACGAGCAGTACTTC
CDR3aa: CASRDSGRVSYEQYF